One and the same sample provided the 23 T cell receptor beta chains below, sequenced in a study of blood T cell repertoires in COVID-19. Sequencing used immunoSEQ multiplex PCR; TCRdb keeps in-frame clones, though not all of them. The sample consists of approximately 340,000 clones, roughly 90% of them appearing once. Sample: peripheral blood. The receptors derive from a man under 40 with COVID-19, enrolled during active disease.

The V call is TRBV28, the J call TRBJ2-7; TRBD2 is a possible D gene (7 bases). Trimming stripped 1 base from V and 1 base from J, with 11 bases between. The CDR3 contains 15 residues. Germline-derived CDR1 and CDR2 are MDHEN and SYDVKM. CDR3 protein: CASSLSGGRSYEQYF. The CDR3 DNA follows: TGTGCCAGCAGTTTATCCGGGGGGCGTTCCTACGAGCAGTACTTC.

The chain employs TRBV4-3 and TRBJ2-2, with 10 bases fitting TRBD2. J was trimmed by 7 bases and V by 0 bases; bases with no gene match: 5. The CDR3 contains 16 residues. Germline V gives CDR1 LGHNA, CDR2 YSLEER. This CDR3 reads CASSQDWTSGGGELFF. As DNA, the CDR3 is TGCGCCAGCAGCCAAGATTGGACTAGCGGTGGCGGGGAGCTGTTTTTT.

This clone was detected only a few times. The chain has TRBV28 and TRBJ2-3; 9 bases match TRBD1. The CDR3 is made up of 17 amino acids. Germline V gene lookup returns CDR1 MDHEN and CDR2 SYDVKM. V lost 5 bases and J lost 2; bases outside the gene matches: 11. The CDR3, as DNA: TGTGCCAGCAGTGGTTCTGCCGGGACAGGGCTCACAGATACGCAGTATTTT. This gives the protein CASSGSAGTGLTDTQYF.

This clone was seen a handful of times. V usage is TRBV29-1 and J usage is TRBJ1-3; unclear D gene. The CDR3 spans 13 residues. V was clipped by 6 bases and J by 2 bases, with 11 bases between them. Germline V gene data show CDR1 as SQVTM and CDR2 as ANQGSEA. This chain's CDR3 is CSVDSQAGNTIYF. The CDR3 DNA sequence: TGCAGCGTAGATTCCCAGGCTGGAAACACCATATATTTT.

The chain has TRBV27 and TRBJ1-1; TRBD1 aligns across 7 bases. The trim removed 1 base at V and 4 bases at J, leaving 3 bases unmatched. Germline lookup yields CDR1 MNHEY and CDR2 SMNVEV (reference sequence). The CDR3 runs 14 residues. The DNA for the CDR3 is TGTGCCAGCAGTTTATTGACAGGGTCCACTGAAGCTTTCTTT. Protein product: CASSLLTGSTEAFF.

V usage is TRBV9 and J usage is TRBJ2-2, with D maybe TRBD1 (6 bases). Germline V CDR1 and CDR2: SGDLS, YYNGEE. The germline V and J ends were trimmed by 4 bases and 4 bases, with 17 bases remaining between them. This CDR3 is built from 16 residues. The chain's CDR3 is CASSPTWGRSTGELFF. The CDR3 nucleotides read TGTGCCAGCAGCCCAACGTGGGGGCGCAGCACCGGGGAGCTGTTTTTT.

This chain links TRBV5-1 with TRBJ1-6; TRBD1 might be the D (6 bases). Germline V lookup: CDR1 SGHRS, CDR2 YFSETQ. The ends were cut back, 1 base at V and 7 bases at J, with 9 bases in the middle. The length of the CDR3 is 14 residues. The CDR3 nucleotides are TGCGCCAGCAGCTTGACAGGGATGAATTCACCCCTCCACTTT. Its protein is CASSLTGMNSPLHF. Together with reference TRBV5-1 and TRBJ1-6, the CDR3 gives the full variable domain: KAGVTQTPRYLIKTRGQQVTLSCSPISGHRSVSWYQQTPGQGLQFLFEYFSETQRNKGNFPGRFSGRQFSNSRSEMNVSTLELGDSALYLCASSLTGMNSPLHFGNGTRLTVT.

Points on this clone: One end of the junction is discordant with germline, which a read error may explain. The same CDR3 can be traced to other DNA sequences in this sample. The chain combines TRBV27 with TRBJ1-2; tentative D call: TRBD1 (6 bases). The CDR3 spans 13 residues. The germline gives CDR1 MNHEY, CDR2 SMNVEV (reference sequence). This CDR3 is CASRDSLNYGYTF. The CDR3 DNA is TGTGCCAGCAGGGACAGTCTTAACTATGGCTACACCTTT.

The count of this clone is one. The genes are TRBV27 and TRBJ2-7, with 11 bases aligning to TRBD2. The length of the CDR3 is 14 residues. With 2 bases clipped from V and 3 bases from J, the junction kept 0 bases outside the gene matches. CDR1 MNHEY and CDR2 SMNVEV come from the germline V gene (reference sequence). DNA for the CDR3: TGTGCCAGCAGTTTAACTAGCGGGAGCTACGAGCAGTACTTC. Residues: CASSLTSGSYEQYF.

The rearrangement links TRBV4-1 to TRBJ1-5, with D perhaps TRBD1 (6 bases). This CDR3 spans 14 amino acids. CDR1 MGHRA and CDR2 YSYEKL come from the germline V gene. Trimming removed 4 bases at V and 6 bases at J, with 13 bases between. This chain's CDR3 is CASSLQGSGQPQHF. DNA of the CDR3: TGCGCCAGCAGCCTACAGGGATCTGGTCAGCCCCAGCATTTT.

J is TRBJ1-3 and V is TRBV7-9; 11 positions match TRBD1. CDR3 length equals 16 residues. Trimming took 2 bases from V and 8 from J; bases not matched to a gene: 8. Germline CDR1 reads SEHNR; CDR2 reads FQNEAQ (reference sequence). This CDR3 reads CASSLNRGQGAYTIYF. The DNA of the CDR3 is TGTGCCAGCAGCTTAAATCGAGGACAGGGGGCATACACCATATATTTT.

This clone has only a few counts. This chain joins TRBV28 and TRBJ2-7; TRBD1 might be the D (5 bases). This CDR3 spans 14 amino acids. Germline loops: CDR1 MDHEN, CDR2 SYDVKM. The V end was cut by 8 bases, the J end by 6 bases, with 20 bases between. The CDR3 bases are TGTGCCAGCCTAGGGAACAGGATGGGGTCCGAGCAGTACTTC. It encodes CASLGNRMGSEQYF.

The V and J genes are TRBV11-2 and TRBJ2-1; D is unresolved. The CDR3 runs 11 residues. The germline V gene encodes CDR1 SGHAT and CDR2 FQNNGV. V was cut by 5 bases and J by 5 bases, with 4 bases left in between. The CDR3 DNA reads as TGTGCCAGCAGCCCAAACAATGAGCAGTTCTTC. It codes for CASSPNNEQFF.

The genes are TRBV10-3 and TRBJ1-4; D gene uncertain. The CDR3 totals 14 residues. V was cut by 5 bases and J by 3 bases, with 10 bases left in between. The germline gives CDR1 ENHRY, CDR2 SYGVKD. This CDR3 reads CAISRERANEKLFF. In DNA, the CDR3 is TGTGCCATCAGTAGGGAGAGGGCTAATGAAAAACTGTTTTTT.

The V gene is TRBV19, the J gene TRBJ2-1; the D gene is possibly TRBD2 (6 bases). V lost 5 bases, J lost 4 bases, and 15 bases lay in between. The CDR3 runs 15 residues. Germline V gives CDR1 LNHDA, CDR2 SQIVND (reference sequence). CDR3 sequence (DNA): TGTGCCAGTAGTTCCCGGCGGGGTACTTACAATGAGCAGTTCTTC. As protein: CASSSRRGTYNEQFF.

The rearrangement uses TRBV19 and TRBJ2-1; 9 positions agree with TRBD1. V lost 4 bases to trimming and J lost 5 bases; unmatched junction nucleotides: 9. CDR1 is LNHDA, CDR2 SQIVND, per germline (reference sequence). The CDR3 spans 16 residues. As DNA, the CDR3 is TGTGCCAGTAGTAAGGGAAAGGGACAGGGTAACAATGAGCAGTTCTTC. Its translation: CASSKGKGQGNNEQFF. The full variable domain, rest sourced from reference TRBV19 and TRBJ2-1, is DGGITQSPKYLFRKEGQNVTLSCEQNLNHDAMYWYRQDPGQGLRLIYYSQIVNDFQKGDIAEGYSVSREKKESFPLTVTSAQKNPTAFYLCASSKGKGQGNNEQFFGPGTRLTVL.

In its sample, this clone was seen a few times. The genes are TRBV11-1 and TRBJ2-1, with D maybe TRBD2 (5 bases). Germline V lookup: CDR1 SGHAT, CDR2 FQDESV (reference sequence). V was cut by 5 bases and J by 4 bases, with 9 bases left in between. The CDR3 consists of 13 residues. CDR3 residues: CASSDYLYNEQFF. The CDR3 bases are TGTGCCAGCAGCGACTACCTATACAATGAGCAGTTCTTC.

The chain joins TRBV20-1 to TRBJ1-6; 7 bases are a match to TRBD1. V dropped 3 bases and J dropped 9; count of bases not matched to a gene: 8. This CDR3 spans 14 amino acids. Germline V CDR1 and CDR2: DFQATT, SNEGSKA (reference sequence). The CDR3 region is CSASVAGTASPLHF. The CDR3 DNA reads TGCAGTGCTAGTGTTGCCGGGACAGCTTCACCCCTCCACTTT.

J is TRBJ2-3 and V is TRBV4-3, with 10 bases fitting TRBD1. With 3 bases clipped from V and 5 bases from J, the junction kept 8 bases outside the gene matches. The CDR3 contains 16 residues. The germline CDR1 and CDR2 sequences are LGHNA and YSLEER. The CDR3 is CASSQTGTGVRDTQYF. For the CDR3, the DNA is TGCGCCAGCAGCCAGACCGGGACAGGGGTCAGAGATACGCAGTATTTT.

The gene calls are TRBV28 and TRBJ2-6; 7 bases map to TRBD1. This CDR3 contains 17 residues. The trim removed 5 bases at V and 1 base at J, leaving 8 bases unmatched. CDR1 is MDHEN and CDR2 is SYDVKM in the germline V gene. CDR3 nucleotide sequence: TGTGCCAGCAGTGCGCGACAGGGACGATCTGGGGCCAACGTCCTGACTTTC. Translating gives CASSARQGRSGANVLTF.

This chain uses TRBV4-3 with TRBJ2-2, with D possibly matching TRBD2 (7 bases). CDR1 and CDR2 from the germline V gene are LGHNA and YSLEER. V was trimmed by 0 bases and J by 8 bases, leaving 16 bases between them. The CDR3 consists of 16 residues. The CDR3 reads CASSQEPPGGGGELFF. The CDR3 DNA is TGCGCCAGCAGCCAAGAACCCCCGGGGGGCGGGGGGGAGCTGTTTTTT.

Only one count was recorded for this clone. V gene TRBV5-6 combines with J gene TRBJ1-5; no definite D call. Trimming stripped 4 bases from V and 5 bases from J, with 13 bases between. In germline, CDR1 is SGHDT, CDR2 YYEEEE. The CDR3 totals 14 residues. This CDR3 reads CASSELGAYQPQHF. The CDR3 DNA is TGTGCCAGCAGCGAACTAGGCGCCTATCAGCCCCAGCATTTT. Based on the CDR3 plus reference TRBV5-6 and TRBJ1-5, the full variable domain is DAGVTQSPTHLIKTRGQQVTLRCSPKSGHDTVSWYQQALGQGPQFIFQYYEEEERQRGNFPDRFSGHQFPNYSSELNVNALLLGDSALYLCASSELGAYQPQHFGDGTRLSIL.

The chain is built from TRBV7-9 and TRBJ2-2; the match to TRBD2 covers 7 bases. The CDR3 is made up of 17 amino acids. Germline V gene data show CDR1 as SEHNR and CDR2 as FQNEAQ (reference sequence). V lost 4 bases to trimming and J lost 0 bases; unmatched junction nucleotides: 8. This CDR3 reads CASSSTQRGSNTGELFF. CDR3 coding DNA: TGTGCCAGCAGCTCTACCCAGCGGGGTTCGAACACCGGGGAGCTGTTTTTT.